These T cell receptor beta chains were read from a single sample in a study of CD8 T cells in ankylosing spondylitis. MiXCR, applied by TCRdb to the 5' RACE reads, yields one record per CDR3 protein. The data hold hundreds of thousands of distinct CDR3 sequences, with 10% to 15% observed a single time. What was sequenced was blood, either unsorted or a sorted T cell fraction (not recorded which). The origin of the receptors is a male donor with ankylosing spondylitis. CDR3s include the opening cysteine and the closing phenylalanine or tryptophan. A D gene is named only where the DNA matches it firmly. Size tells how often a clone was seen (once, few, many) or the class of an expanded clone, and some rows leave it out.

TRBV7-9	NA	NA	TRBJ2-1	CATRLRLGVNEQFF	TGTGCCACCCGACTTAGGCTAGGGGTCAATGAGCAGTTCTTC
TRBV7-3	NA	few	TRBJ1-1	CASSSSPGAFF	TGTGCCAGCAGCTCGAGTCCCGGAGCTTTCTTT
TRBV5-1	NA	few	TRBJ2-1	CASRLGAYNEQFF	TGCGCCAGCAGGCTCGGGGCCTACAATGAGCAGTTCTTC
TRBV7-2	TRBD1	NA	TRBJ1-5	CASSLGGTENQPQHF	TGTGCCAGCAGCTTAGGCGGGACAGAAAATCAGCCCCAGCATTTT
TRBV7-2	NA	many	TRBJ2-3	CASSQGVDTQYF	TGTGCCAGCAGCCAGGGTGTAGATACGCAGTATTTT
TRBV27	NA	few	TRBJ1-4	CASGPLGATNEKLFF	TGTGCCAGCGGCCCTTTAGGTGCAACTAATGAAAAACTGTTTTTT
TRBV20-1	TRBD2	NA	TRBJ2-1	CSARESGRGYNEQFF	TGCAGTGCTAGAGAGAGCGGGAGGGGCTACAATGAGCAGTTCTTC
TRBV20-1	NA	many	TRBJ2-1	CSAASTSLSNNEQFF	TGCAGTGCCGCCTCCACTTCTCTTAGTAACAATGAGCAGTTCTTC
TRBV6-5	NA	NA	TRBJ2-7	CASSYSLLSRNEQYF	TGTGCCAGCAGTTACTCGTTGTTATCCAGGAACGAGCAGTACTTC
TRBV6-1	TRBD1	few	TRBJ2-7	CASREGQERYEQYF	TGTGCCAGCAGGGAGGGACAGGAGCGCTACGAGCAGTACTTC
TRBV11-2	TRBD2	few	TRBJ2-1	CASSSNSPGLAGGSYNEQFF	TGTGCCAGCAGCTCAAACAGCCCGGGACTAGCGGGAGGTTCCTACAATGAGCAGTTCTTC
TRBV12-3/TRBV12-4	TRBD1	NA	TRBJ1-1	CASSFWTGGRAEAFF	TGTGCCAGCAGTTTTTGGACAGGGGGCCGGGCTGAAGCTTTCTTT
TRBV28	NA	few	TRBJ1-5	CASRLSGGGLFHF	TGTGCCAGCAGGTTATCCGGAGGAGGCCTTTTCCATTTT
TRBV29-1	NA	NA	TRBJ2-7	CSVREISSYEQYF	TGCAGCGTCAGAGAAATATCCTCCTACGAGCAGTACTTC
TRBV5-4	TRBD1	NA	TRBJ1-3	CATWTGGTSGNTIYF	TGTGCCACTTGGACAGGTGGAACCTCTGGAAACACCATATATTTT
TRBV12-3/TRBV12-4	NA	NA	TRBJ2-2	CASRLTLWDTGELFF	TGTGCCAGCAGGCTGACCTTATGGGACACCGGGGAGCTGTTTTTT
TRBV6-2/TRBV6-3	TRBD2	many	TRBJ2-2	CASSPGLADNTGELFF	TGTGCCAGCAGTCCGGGACTAGCGGATAACACCGGGGAGCTGTTTTTT
TRBV20-1	NA	few	TRBJ2-2	CSARTAFRLFF	TGCAGTGCAAGGACAGCTTTTAGGCTGTTTTTT
TRBV5-1	NA	NA	TRBJ2-7	CASNSLGQFGDEQYF	TGCGCCAGCAACTCCCTGGGGCAGTTTGGGGACGAGCAGTACTTC
TRBV18	NA	NA	TRBJ2-5	CASSPPNRRQETQYF	TGTGCCAGCTCACCACCGAACCGCCGGCAAGAGACCCAGTACTTC
TRBV5-6	TRBD2	NA	TRBJ2-7	CASSDSGRADEQYF	TGTGCCAGCAGCGACTCTGGGAGGGCGGACGAGCAGTACTTC
TRBV27	TRBD2	few	TRBJ2-1	CASIAGSYNEQFF	TGTGCCAGCATAGCGGGCTCCTACAATGAGCAGTTCTTC
TRBV5-1	NA	many	TRBJ2-2	CASRSLSDTGELFF	TGCGCCAGCAGATCCCTGAGCGACACCGGGGAGCTGTTTTTT
TRBV25-1	TRBD2	NA	TRBJ2-1	CASSEYPPSGRSHEQFF	TGTGCCAGCAGTGAATATCCCCCTAGCGGGAGATCCCATGAGCAGTTCTTC
TRBV29-1	NA	NA	TRBJ2-1	CSVGWGSSYNEQFF	TGCAGCGTTGGGTGGGGGAGTTCCTACAATGAGCAGTTCTTC
TRBV20-1	NA	few	TRBJ1-2	CSASSGSVYTF	TGCAGTGCCTCTTCAGGCTCAGTTTACACCTTC
TRBV7-3	TRBD2	many	TRBJ2-3	CASSLRSSGGPWTSTDTQYF	TGTGCCAGCAGCTTAAGGTCTAGCGGGGGGCCATGGACTAGCACAGATACGCAGTATTTT
TRBV20-1	NA	NA	TRBJ2-1	CSATTSGPQYNEQFF	TGCAGTGCTACGACTTCGGGACCCCAGTACAATGAGCAGTTCTTC
TRBV19	TRBD2	NA	TRBJ2-2	CASSISREAGELFF	TGTGCCAGTAGTATATCACGGGAGGCCGGGGAGCTGTTTTTT
TRBV4-2	TRBD1	NA	TRBJ1-1	CASGYRGGGNTEAFF	TGTGCCAGCGGATACAGGGGAGGAGGGAACACTGAAGCTTTCTTT
TRBV4-3	TRBD2	many	TRBJ2-3	CASSPLLAGTDTQYF	TGCGCCAGCAGCCCCCTACTAGCGGGAACAGATACGCAGTATTTT
TRBV15	NA	many	TRBJ2-7	CATSRFSDGIYEQYF	TGTGCCACCAGCAGGTTCTCCGACGGAATCTACGAGCAGTACTTC
TRBV18	NA	few	TRBJ2-2	CASSPGAASNTGELFF	TGTGCCAGCTCACCAGGGGCAGCTTCGAACACCGGGGAGCTGTTTTTT
TRBV11-2	NA	many	TRBJ1-5	CASSLMGLPNQPQHF	TGTGCCAGCAGCTTAATGGGGCTCCCGAATCAGCCCCAGCATTTT
TRBV7-2	NA	NA	TRBJ1-3	CASSLLPNSGNTIYF	TGTGCCAGCAGCTTACTTCCGAACTCTGGAAACACCATATATTTT
TRBV12-3/TRBV12-4	NA	NA	TRBJ1-2	CASSLGGNNYGYTF	TGTGCCAGCAGCCTCGGGGGCAATAACTATGGCTACACCTTC
TRBV28	NA	few	TRBJ2-2	CASSFPVLSDRDTGELFF	TGTGCCAGCAGTTTTCCGGTGTTATCAGACCGAGACACCGGGGAGCTGTTTTTT
TRBV29-1	TRBD2	many	TRBJ2-5	CSVVAGEETQYF	TGCAGCGTTGTGGCGGGAGAAGAGACCCAGTACTTC
TRBV6-6	NA	NA	TRBJ2-4	CASCRDWENIQYF	TGTGCCAGCTGCCGGGACTGGGAAAACATTCAGTACTTC
TRBV5-1	NA	NA	TRBJ2-3	CASSSGEAQYF	TGCGCCAGCAGCTCCGGGGAAGCGCAGTATTTT
TRBV5-1	TRBD1	NA	TRBJ2-2	CASSPSTGETGELFF	TGCGCCAGCAGCCCGTCGACAGGGGAGACCGGGGAGCTGTTTTTT